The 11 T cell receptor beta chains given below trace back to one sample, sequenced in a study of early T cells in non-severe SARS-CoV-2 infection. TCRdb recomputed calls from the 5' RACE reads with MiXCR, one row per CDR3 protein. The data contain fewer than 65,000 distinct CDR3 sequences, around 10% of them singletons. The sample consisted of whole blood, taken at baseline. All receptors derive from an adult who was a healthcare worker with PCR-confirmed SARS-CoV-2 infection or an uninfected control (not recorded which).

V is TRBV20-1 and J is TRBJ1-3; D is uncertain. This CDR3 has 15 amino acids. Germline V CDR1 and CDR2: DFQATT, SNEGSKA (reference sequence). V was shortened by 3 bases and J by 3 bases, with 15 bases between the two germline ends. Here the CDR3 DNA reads TGCAGTGCTAGGGATACGGCCCCCCATGGAAACACCATATATTTT. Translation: CSARDTAPHGNTIYF.

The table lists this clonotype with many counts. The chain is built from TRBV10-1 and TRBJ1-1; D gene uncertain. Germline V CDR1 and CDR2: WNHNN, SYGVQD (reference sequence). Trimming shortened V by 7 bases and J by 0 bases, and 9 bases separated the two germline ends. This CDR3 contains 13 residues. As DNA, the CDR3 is TGCGCCAGCACCCGAAACATGAACACTGAAGCTTTCTTT. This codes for CASTRNMNTEAFF.

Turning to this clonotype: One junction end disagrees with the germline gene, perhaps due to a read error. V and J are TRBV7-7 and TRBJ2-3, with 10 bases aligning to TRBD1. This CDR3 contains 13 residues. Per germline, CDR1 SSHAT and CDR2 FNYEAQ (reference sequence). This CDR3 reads CASSPDRGNTQYF. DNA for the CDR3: TGTGCTAGCAGCCCGGACAGGGGGAATACGCAGTATTTT.

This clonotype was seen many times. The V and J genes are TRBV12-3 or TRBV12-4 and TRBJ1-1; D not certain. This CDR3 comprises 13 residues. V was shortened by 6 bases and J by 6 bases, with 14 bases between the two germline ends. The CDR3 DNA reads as TGTGCCAGCAGCCCCCTAGGGAGGGCTGAAGCTTTCTTT. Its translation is CASSPLGRAEAFF.

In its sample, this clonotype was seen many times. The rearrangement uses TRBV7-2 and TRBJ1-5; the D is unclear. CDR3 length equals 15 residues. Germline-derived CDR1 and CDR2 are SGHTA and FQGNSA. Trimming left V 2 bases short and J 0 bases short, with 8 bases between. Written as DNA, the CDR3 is TGTGCCAGCAGCTTAAAGGCGGGTAGCAATCAGCCCCAGCATTTT. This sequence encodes CASSLKAGSNQPQHF.

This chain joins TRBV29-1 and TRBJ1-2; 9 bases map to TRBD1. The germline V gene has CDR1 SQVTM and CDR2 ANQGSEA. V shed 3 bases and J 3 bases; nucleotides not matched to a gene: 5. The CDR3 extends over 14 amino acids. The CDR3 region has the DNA TGCAGCGTTGACAGGACAGGGGTCGACTATGGCTACACCTTC. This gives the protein CSVDRTGVDYGYTF.

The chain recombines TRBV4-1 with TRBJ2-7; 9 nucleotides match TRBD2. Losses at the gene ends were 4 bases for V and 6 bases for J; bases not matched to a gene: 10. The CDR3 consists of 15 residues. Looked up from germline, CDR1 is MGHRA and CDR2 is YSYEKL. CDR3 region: CASSPWLAGEAEQYF. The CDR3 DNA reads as TGCGCCAGCAGCCCCTGGTTAGCGGGAGAGGCCGAGCAGTACTTC.

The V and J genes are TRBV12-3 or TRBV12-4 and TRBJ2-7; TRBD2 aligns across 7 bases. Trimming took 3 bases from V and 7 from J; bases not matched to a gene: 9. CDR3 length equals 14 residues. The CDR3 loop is CASSFWEGGREQYF. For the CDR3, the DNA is TGTGCCAGCAGTTTTTGGGAGGGTGGGCGAGAGCAGTACTTC.

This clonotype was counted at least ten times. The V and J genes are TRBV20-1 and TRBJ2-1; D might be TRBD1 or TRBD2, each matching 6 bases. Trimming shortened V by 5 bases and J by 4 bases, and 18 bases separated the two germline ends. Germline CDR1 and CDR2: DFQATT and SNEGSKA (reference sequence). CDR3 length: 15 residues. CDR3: CSAPPGALGYNEQFF. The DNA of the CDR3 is TGCAGTGCTCCCCCGGGGGCCTTAGGGTACAATGAGCAGTTCTTC.

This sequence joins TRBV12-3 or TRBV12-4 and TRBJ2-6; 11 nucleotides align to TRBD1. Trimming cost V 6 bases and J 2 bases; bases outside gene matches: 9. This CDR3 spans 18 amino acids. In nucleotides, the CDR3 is TGTGCCAGCAGCCTAGGACAGGGGGCGATAGCTGGGGCCAACGTCCTGACTTTC. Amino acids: CASSLGQGAIAGANVLTF.

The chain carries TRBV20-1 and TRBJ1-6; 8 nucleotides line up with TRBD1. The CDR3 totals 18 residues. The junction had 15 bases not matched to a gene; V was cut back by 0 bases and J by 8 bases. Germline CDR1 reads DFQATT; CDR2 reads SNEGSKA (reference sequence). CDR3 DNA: TGCAGTGCTAGAGATTCCGGGACAGGACTTTCTTGGGATTCACCCCTCCACTTT. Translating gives CSARDSGTGLSWDSPLHF.